This TCR beta chain was profiled in a study of blood T cells in healthy people across ages. Many counts were recorded for this clonotype. Its antigen is still unknown. Germline V CDR1 and CDR2: SGHTA, FQGNSA. This CDR3 has 15 residues. After removal of 3 bases from V and 2 bases from J, the junction contained 4 bases not matched to a gene. A minimum of 6 micrograms of total RNA was extracted per sample. A sample-barcoded 5' primer and a J-beta primer mix were used in a second PCR of roughly 7 to 12 cycles. Every individual sample yielded 3 million or more paired-end reads (each containing CDR3). MiXCR, applied by TCRdb to the 5' RACE reads, yields one record per CDR3 protein. The sample yields about 650,000 distinct CDR3 sequences, under 65% seen once. Study-wide findings and caveats: As age increased, TCR beta diversity per million T cells fell in a roughly linear fashion.

The sequenced material came from blood. The clonotype originates from a woman aged 80 or over in good health. V and J are TRBV7-2 and TRBJ2-1; 7 bases are shared with TRBD1. In nucleotides, the CDR3 is TGTGCCAGCAGCTTTACAGGGGTCGCCTACAATGAGCAGTTCTTC. Its protein is CASSFTGVAYNEQFF.